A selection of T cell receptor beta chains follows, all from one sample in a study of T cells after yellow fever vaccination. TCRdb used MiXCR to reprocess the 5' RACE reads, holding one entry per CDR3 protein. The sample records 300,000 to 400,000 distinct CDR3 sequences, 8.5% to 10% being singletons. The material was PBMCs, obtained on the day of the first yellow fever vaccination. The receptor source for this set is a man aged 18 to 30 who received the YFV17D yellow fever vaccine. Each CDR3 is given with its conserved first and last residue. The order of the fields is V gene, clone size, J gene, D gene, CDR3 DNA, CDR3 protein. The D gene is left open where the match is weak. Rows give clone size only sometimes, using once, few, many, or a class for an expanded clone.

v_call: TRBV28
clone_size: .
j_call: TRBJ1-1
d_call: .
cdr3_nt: TGTGCCAGCAGTTTGACCGTCCCCCTGAACACTGAAGCTTTCTTT
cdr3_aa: CASSLTVPLNTEAFF

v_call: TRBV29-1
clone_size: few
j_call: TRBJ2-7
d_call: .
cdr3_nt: TGCAGCGTTGAAGTAGGGGTTGACTACGAGCAGTACTTC
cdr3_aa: CSVEVGVDYEQYF

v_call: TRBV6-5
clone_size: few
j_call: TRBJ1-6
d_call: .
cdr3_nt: TGTGCCAGCAGTTACTCGGGGACGGACAGCTCCTATAATTCACCCCTCCACTTT
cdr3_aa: CASSYSGTDSSYNSPLHF

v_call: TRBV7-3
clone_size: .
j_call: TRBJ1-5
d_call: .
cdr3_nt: TGTGCCAGCAGCTCCTACGTACGTATTTGCAATCAGCCCCAGCATTTT
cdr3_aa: CASSSYVRICNQPQHF

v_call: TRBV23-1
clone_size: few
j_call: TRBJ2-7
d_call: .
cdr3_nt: TGCGCCAGCAGTACAGTAGGGGGGGACCCCTACGAGCAGTACTTC
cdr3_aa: CASSTVGGDPYEQYF

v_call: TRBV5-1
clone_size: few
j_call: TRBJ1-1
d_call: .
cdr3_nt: TGCGCCAGCAGCTTTGGGCTGAGGACTGAAGCTTTCTTT
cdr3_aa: CASSFGLRTEAFF

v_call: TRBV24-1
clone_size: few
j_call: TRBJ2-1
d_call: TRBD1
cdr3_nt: TGTGCCACCAGTTCTGCTGAGACAGGGGTTCACAATGAGCAGTTCTTC
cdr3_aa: CATSSAETGVHNEQFF

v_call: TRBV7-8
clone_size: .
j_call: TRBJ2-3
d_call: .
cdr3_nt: TGTGCCAGCAGCGATCTTTTACCGGGCCGGAGCACAGATACGCAGTATTTT
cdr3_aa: CASSDLLPGRSTDTQYF

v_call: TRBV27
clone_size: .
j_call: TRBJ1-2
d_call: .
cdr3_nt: TGTGCCAGCAGTTTCGCGGGGTTGGGGGGCTACACCTTC
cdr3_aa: CASSFAGLGGYTF

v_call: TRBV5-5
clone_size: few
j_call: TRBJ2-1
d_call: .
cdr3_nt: TGTGCCAGCAGCCCCCCTGGTGGGGTCAATGAGCAGTTCTTC
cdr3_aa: CASSPPGGVNEQFF

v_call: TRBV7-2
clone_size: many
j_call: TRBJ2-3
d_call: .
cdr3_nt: TGTGCCAGCAGCTCCTATAACACAGATACGCAGTATTTT
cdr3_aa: CASSSYNTDTQYF

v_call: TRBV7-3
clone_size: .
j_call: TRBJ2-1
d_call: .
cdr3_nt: TGTGCCAGCAGCTTATACAGCTCCTACAATGAGCAGTTCTTC
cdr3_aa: CASSLYSSYNEQFF

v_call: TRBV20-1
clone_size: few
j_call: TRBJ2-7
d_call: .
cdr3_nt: TGCAGTGCTAGATATCCCTACGGGTCCTACGAGCAGTACTTC
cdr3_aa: CSARYPYGSYEQYF

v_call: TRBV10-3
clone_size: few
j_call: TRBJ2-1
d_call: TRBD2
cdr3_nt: TGTGCCATCAGTGAGTCGACTCGTAGCGGGGGGGCCAATGAGCAGTTCTTC
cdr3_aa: CAISESTRSGGANEQFF

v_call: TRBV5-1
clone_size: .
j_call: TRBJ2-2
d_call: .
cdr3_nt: TGCGCCAGCAGCGCTGCTGAATTGAACACCGGGGAGCTGTTTTTT
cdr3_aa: CASSAAELNTGELFF

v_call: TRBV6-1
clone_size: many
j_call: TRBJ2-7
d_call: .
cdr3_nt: TGTGCCAGCAGTCCACAGGGAACCGAGCAGTACTTC
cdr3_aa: CASSPQGTEQYF

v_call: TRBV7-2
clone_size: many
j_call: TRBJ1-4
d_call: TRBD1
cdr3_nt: TGTGCCAGCAGCTTAGCGAGAATGACAGGGTTAATTATTAATGAAAAACTGTTTTTT
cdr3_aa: CASSLARMTGLIINEKLFF

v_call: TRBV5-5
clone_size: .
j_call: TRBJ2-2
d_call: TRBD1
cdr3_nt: TGTGCCAGCAGCTTGGTAGGACAGGATACCGGGGAGCTGTTTTTT
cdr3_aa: CASSLVGQDTGELFF

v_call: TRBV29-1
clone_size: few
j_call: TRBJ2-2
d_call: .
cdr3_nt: TGCAGCGGTTTCCTTAGGCAGGGTCCCGGGGAGCTGTTTTTT
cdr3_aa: CSGFLRQGPGELFF

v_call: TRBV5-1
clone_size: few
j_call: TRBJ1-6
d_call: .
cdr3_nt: TGCGCCAGCAGCTTGATCAGTCAGGGAGGTAATTCACCCCTCCACTTT
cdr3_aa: CASSLISQGGNSPLHF

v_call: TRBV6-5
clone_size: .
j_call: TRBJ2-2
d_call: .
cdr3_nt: TGTGCCAGCAGTTGGGCCGTTAACACCGGGGAGCTGTTTTTT
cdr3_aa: CASSWAVNTGELFF

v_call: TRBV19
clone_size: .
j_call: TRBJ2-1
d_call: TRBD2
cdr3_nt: TGTGCCAGTAGTCCCACTAGCGGGTTTGACAATGAGCAGTTCTTC
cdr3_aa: CASSPTSGFDNEQFF

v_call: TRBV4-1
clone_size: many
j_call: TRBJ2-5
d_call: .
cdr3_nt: TGCGCCAGCAGCCCCGGGCGAGAGACCCAGTACTTC
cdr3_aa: CASSPGRETQYF

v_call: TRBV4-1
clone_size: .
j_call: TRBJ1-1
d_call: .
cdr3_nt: TGCGCCAGCAGCCAACCGGACAGAAGAATGAACACTGAAGCTTTCTTT
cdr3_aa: CASSQPDRRMNTEAFF

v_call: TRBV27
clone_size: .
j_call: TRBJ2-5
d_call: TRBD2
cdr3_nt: TGTGCCAGCACCCCTACCTTCGCGGGAGCCCAAGAGACCCAGTACTTC
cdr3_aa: CASTPTFAGAQETQYF

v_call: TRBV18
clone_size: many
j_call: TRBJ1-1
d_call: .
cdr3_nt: TGTGCCAGCTCACCACCGGGGGAGGTCACTGAAGCTTTCTTT
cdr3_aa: CASSPPGEVTEAFF

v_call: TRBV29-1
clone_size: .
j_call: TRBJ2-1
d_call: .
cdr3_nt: TGCAGCCGGGGAGAAAGCTACAATGAGCAGTTCTTC
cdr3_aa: CSRGESYNEQFF

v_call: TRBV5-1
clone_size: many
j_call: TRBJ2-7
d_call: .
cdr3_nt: TGCGCCAGCAGCTACTACGAGCAGTACTTC
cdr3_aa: CASSYYEQYF

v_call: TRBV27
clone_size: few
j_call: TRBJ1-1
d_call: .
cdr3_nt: TGTGCCAGCAGTTTGGGTGGCACAGGGAATACCGTGGCTTTCTTT
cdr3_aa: CASSLGGTGNTVAFF

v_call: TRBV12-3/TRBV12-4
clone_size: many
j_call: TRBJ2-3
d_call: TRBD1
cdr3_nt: TGTGCCAGCAGTTTCGGGACAGGAACCCATACGCAGTATTTT
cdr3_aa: CASSFGTGTHTQYF

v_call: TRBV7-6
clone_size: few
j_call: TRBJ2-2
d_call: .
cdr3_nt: TGTGCCAGCAGCATGCAACAGGGCTATAGGAACACCGGGGAGCTGTTTTTT
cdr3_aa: CASSMQQGYRNTGELFF

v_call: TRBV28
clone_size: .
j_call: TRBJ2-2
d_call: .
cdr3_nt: TGTGCCAGCCGAGGGAACACCGGGGAGCTGATTTTT
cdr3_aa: CASRGNTGELIF

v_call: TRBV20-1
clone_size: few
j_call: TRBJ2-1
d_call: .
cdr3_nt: TGCAGTGCTGCCCGGGACCGGTACAATGAGCAGTTCTTC
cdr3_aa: CSAARDRYNEQFF

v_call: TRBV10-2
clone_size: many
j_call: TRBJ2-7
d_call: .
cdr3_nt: TGCGCCAGCAGTGAGTTCAGGGAAGGTTCTGTCGGCGAGCAGTACTTC
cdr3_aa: CASSEFREGSVGEQYF

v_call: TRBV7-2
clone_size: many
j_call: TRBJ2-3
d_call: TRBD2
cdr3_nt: TGTGCCAGCAGCTGGACTAGCGGGGATACGCAGTATTTT
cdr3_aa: CASSWTSGDTQYF

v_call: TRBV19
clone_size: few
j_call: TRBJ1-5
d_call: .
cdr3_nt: TGTGCCAGTAGTATGCCCGGCCCCTGGGGGCAGCCCCAGCATTTT
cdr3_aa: CASSMPGPWGQPQHF

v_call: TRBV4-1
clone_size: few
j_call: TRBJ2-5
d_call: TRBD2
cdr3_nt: TGCGCCAGCAGCCAGCCGACTAGCGGTGAGACCCAGTACTTC
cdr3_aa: CASSQPTSGETQYF

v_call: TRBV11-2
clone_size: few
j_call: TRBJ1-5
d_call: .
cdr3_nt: TGTGCCAGCAGCCCGGATGAAAAAAATCAGCCCCAGCATTTT
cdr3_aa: CASSPDEKNQPQHF

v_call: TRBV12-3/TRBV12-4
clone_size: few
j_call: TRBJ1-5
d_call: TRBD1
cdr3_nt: TGTGCCAGCAGTTTGGCGGACAGGGGGATAGGGCAGCCCCAGCATTTT
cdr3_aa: CASSLADRGIGQPQHF

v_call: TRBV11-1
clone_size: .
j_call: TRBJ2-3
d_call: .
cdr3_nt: TGTGCCAGCAGCTTTAATACGGGACGCCCCATGGGCACAGATACGCAGTATTTT
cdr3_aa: CASSFNTGRPMGTDTQYF

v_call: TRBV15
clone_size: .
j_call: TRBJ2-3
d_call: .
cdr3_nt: TGTGCCACCAGCAGAGAGGACAGTCCGAGGGATACGCAGTATTTT
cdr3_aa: CATSREDSPRDTQYF

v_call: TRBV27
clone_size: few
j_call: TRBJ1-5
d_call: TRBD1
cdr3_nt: TGTGCCAGCAGTCCGATCCGGGACAGGGGGTATCAGCCCCAGCATTTT
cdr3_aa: CASSPIRDRGYQPQHF

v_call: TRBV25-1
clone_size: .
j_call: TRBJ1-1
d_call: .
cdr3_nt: TGTGCCAGGAGAGAAGCTTTCTTT
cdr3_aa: CARREAFF

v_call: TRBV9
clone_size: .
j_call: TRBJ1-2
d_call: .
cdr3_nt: TGTGCCAGCAGCCAGACTAGGGAGGGCTATGGCTACACCTTC
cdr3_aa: CASSQTREGYGYTF

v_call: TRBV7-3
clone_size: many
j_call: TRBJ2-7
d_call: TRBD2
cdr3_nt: TGTGCCAGCAGTCGCGGGAGGGACCACGAGCAGTACTTC
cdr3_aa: CASSRGRDHEQYF

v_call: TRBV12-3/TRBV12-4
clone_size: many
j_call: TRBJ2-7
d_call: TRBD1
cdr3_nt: TGTGCCAGCAGTTCAGGGGGAGAGCAGTACTTC
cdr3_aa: CASSSGGEQYF

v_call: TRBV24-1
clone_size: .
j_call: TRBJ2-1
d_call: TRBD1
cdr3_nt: TGTGCCACCAGTGATTCTCGGGACAGACCTTACAATGAGCAGTTCTTC
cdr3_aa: CATSDSRDRPYNEQFF

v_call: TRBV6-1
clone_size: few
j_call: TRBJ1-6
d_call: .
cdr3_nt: TGTGCCAGCAGCCTCTTGGATTCGACCGCACCCCTCCACTTT
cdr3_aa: CASSLLDSTAPLHF

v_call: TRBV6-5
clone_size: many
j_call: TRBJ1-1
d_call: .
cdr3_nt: TGTGCCAGCAGTTACGGGCACGGGGACACTGAAGCTTTCTTT
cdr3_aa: CASSYGHGDTEAFF

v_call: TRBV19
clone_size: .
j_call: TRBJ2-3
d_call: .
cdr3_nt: TGTGCCAGTACTTTCATAGCGGGCACAGATACGCAGTATTTT
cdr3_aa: CASTFIAGTDTQYF

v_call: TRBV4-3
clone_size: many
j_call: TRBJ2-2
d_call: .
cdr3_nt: TGCGCCAGCACCACCGGGTTCACCACCGGGGAGCTGTTTTTT
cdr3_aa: CASTTGFTTGELFF

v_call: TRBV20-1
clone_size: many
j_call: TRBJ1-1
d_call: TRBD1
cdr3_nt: TGCAGCGAAAAAGGGGGCCCTGGCAACACTGAAGCTTTCTTT
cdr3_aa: CSEKGGPGNTEAFF

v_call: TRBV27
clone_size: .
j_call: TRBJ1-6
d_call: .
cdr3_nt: TGTGCCAGCAGTTTAGGCTTCAATAATTCACCCCTCCACTTT
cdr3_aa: CASSLGFNNSPLHF

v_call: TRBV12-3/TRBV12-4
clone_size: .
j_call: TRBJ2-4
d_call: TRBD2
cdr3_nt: TGTGCCAGCAGTCTAGCGGATTCGAACATTCAGTACTTC
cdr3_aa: CASSLADSNIQYF

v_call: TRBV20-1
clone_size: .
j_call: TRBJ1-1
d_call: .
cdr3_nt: TGCAGCGCAACCCAGGCAAACACTGAAGCTTTCTTT
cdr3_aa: CSATQANTEAFF

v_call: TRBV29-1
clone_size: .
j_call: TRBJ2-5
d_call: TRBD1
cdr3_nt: TGCAGCGTTGCACAAGGGGGACAGGGATACGAGACCCAGTACTTC
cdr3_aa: CSVAQGGQGYETQYF

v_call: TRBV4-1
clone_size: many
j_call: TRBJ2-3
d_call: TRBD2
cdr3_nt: TGCGCCAGCAGCCGGACTAGCGGGGGCTGGGATACGCAGTATTTT
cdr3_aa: CASSRTSGGWDTQYF